The 2 T cell receptor beta chains below all came from one sample that was sequenced in a study of T cells in Graves' hyperthyroidism and ophthalmopathy. TCR beta CDR3 sequences were amplified from RNA transcripts. First-round RT-PCR of the TCR CDR3 relied on the HTBI primer set. In TCRdb, the multiplex PCR reads were re-called with MiXCR into one record per CDR3 protein. The sample consists of fewer than 750,000 distinct CDR3 sequences, approximately 15% of them appearing once. The material sequenced was blood. Receptors were obtained from a middle-aged woman with Graves' ophthalmopathy.

This clonotype was seen repeatedly, ten times or more. The V gene is TRBV20-1, the J gene TRBJ1-1, with D hard to call. V was trimmed by 3 bases and J by 0 bases, leaving 17 bases between them. The CDR3 consists of 16 residues. Germline assignment: CDR1 DFQATT and CDR2 SNEGSKA (reference sequence). Written as DNA, the CDR3 is TGCAGTGCTAGCCGCGGCGTAGGGTATTTGAACACTGAAGCTTTCTTT. Translation: CSASRGVGYLNTEAFF.

This clonotype was found many times. This rearrangement joins TRBV7-2 to TRBJ1-5; D is unresolved. Germline CDR1 reads SGHTA; CDR2 reads FQGNSA. This CDR3 comprises 13 residues. V was shortened by 0 bases and J by 5 bases, with 5 bases between the two germline ends. CDR3 nucleotide sequence: TGTGCCAGCAGCTTAGCGGATGATCAGCCCCAGCATTTT. This encodes CASSLADDQPQHF. The variable domain in full, completed from reference TRBV7-2 and TRBJ1-5, reads GAGVSQSPSNKVTEKGKDVELRCDPISGHTALYWYRQSLGQGLEFLIYFQGNSAPDKSGLPSDRFSAERTGGSVSTLTIQRTQQEDSAVYLCASSLADDQPQHFGDGTRLSIL.